Listed below are T cell receptor beta chains from one sample, sequenced in a study of regulatory T cells in long-lasting Graves disease. One entry per CDR3 protein results from TCRdb running MiXCR on the multiplex PCR reads. The sample has roughly 500,000 distinct CDR3 sequences, 20% to 25% seen once. The input for sequencing was peripheral blood mononuclear cells (PBMCs), taken when the disease was refractory, from a patient treated with antithyroid drugs. The receptors were gathered from a female donor with Graves disease. Both conserved end residues are part of each CDR3. Each record gives: D gene, clone size, V gene, J gene, CDR3 DNA, CDR3 protein. A D gene is named only where the DNA matches it firmly. Not all rows give a size; the values are once, few, many and, for expanded clones, a class.

D gene: -
clone size: many
V gene: TRBV20-1
J gene: TRBJ2-7
CDR3 DNA: TGCAGTGCTAGAGATGAAATTATAGGGGAAAGGTACGAGCAGTACTTC
CDR3 protein: CSARDEIIGERYEQYF

D gene: -
clone size: many
V gene: TRBV6-5
J gene: TRBJ1-1
CDR3 DNA: TGTGCCAGCAGTTACTCGGCGGGCCCTGGGACTGAAGCTTTCTTT
CDR3 protein: CASSYSAGPGTEAFF

D gene: -
clone size: -
V gene: TRBV11-2
J gene: TRBJ1-2
CDR3 DNA: TGTGCCAGCAGCTTATCGGTTTCTGGCTACACCTTC
CDR3 protein: CASSLSVSGYTF

D gene: -
clone size: -
V gene: TRBV29-1
J gene: TRBJ1-2
CDR3 DNA: TGCAGCGTTGGGACAACAGCGCTTGGCTACACCTTC
CDR3 protein: CSVGTTALGYTF

D gene: -
clone size: many
V gene: TRBV6-5
J gene: TRBJ2-7
CDR3 DNA: TGTGCCAGCAGTTACCCACGCGGCAGGAACTCCTACGAGCAGTACTTC
CDR3 protein: CASSYPRGRNSYEQYF

D gene: TRBD1
clone size: few
V gene: TRBV4-1
J gene: TRBJ1-2
CDR3 DNA: TGCGCCAGCAGCCAAGCATGGGACAGGCCCAACTATGGCTACACCTTC
CDR3 protein: CASSQAWDRPNYGYTF

D gene: -
clone size: -
V gene: TRBV11-3
J gene: TRBJ2-7
CDR3 DNA: TGTGCCAGCAGCTTAGGGTCCGGTTTGCGGTACTTC
CDR3 protein: CASSLGSGLRYF

D gene: -
clone size: few
V gene: TRBV9
J gene: TRBJ1-4
CDR3 DNA: TGTTCCACGGCCGGGGCTAATGAAAAACTGTTTTTT
CDR3 protein: CSTAGANEKLFF

D gene: -
clone size: -
V gene: TRBV20-1
J gene: TRBJ2-7
CDR3 DNA: TGCAGTGCTAGAGGTTCAGAAGGGTCGCCGTACGAGCAGTACTTC
CDR3 protein: CSARGSEGSPYEQYF

D gene: TRBD1
clone size: many
V gene: TRBV28
J gene: TRBJ1-6
CDR3 DNA: TGTGCCAGCAGCTCAGGACAGGGGGCTAATTCACCCCTCCACTTT
CDR3 protein: CASSSGQGANSPLHF

D gene: TRBD1
clone size: few
V gene: TRBV28
J gene: TRBJ2-7
CDR3 DNA: TGTGCCAGCAAAGGGTTGGGACAGGGGGCTGTTAACGAGCAGTACTTC
CDR3 protein: CASKGLGQGAVNEQYF

D gene: -
clone size: few
V gene: TRBV9
J gene: TRBJ2-7
CDR3 DNA: TGTGCCAGCAGCGTAACTCCCACGAGCTACGAGCAGTACTTC
CDR3 protein: CASSVTPTSYEQYF

D gene: -
clone size: -
V gene: TRBV12-3/TRBV12-4
J gene: TRBJ1-4
CDR3 DNA: TGTGCCAGCAGTTCCAGAGTTTGGGGGCGGCCGAAACTGTTTTTT
CDR3 protein: CASSSRVWGRPKLFF

D gene: -
clone size: -
V gene: TRBV6-5
J gene: TRBJ1-2
CDR3 DNA: TGTGCCAGCAGTTCCGGGACCGGTCTTGGCTACACCTTC
CDR3 protein: CASSSGTGLGYTF

D gene: -
clone size: many
V gene: TRBV6-1
J gene: TRBJ1-4
CDR3 DNA: TGTGCCAGCAGCATTGGGGATGCAACTAATGAAAAACTGTTTTTT
CDR3 protein: CASSIGDATNEKLFF

D gene: TRBD2
clone size: few
V gene: TRBV18
J gene: TRBJ2-5
CDR3 DNA: TGTGCCAGCTCACCACCTAGCGGGGGAGAAGAGACCCAGTACTTC
CDR3 protein: CASSPPSGGEETQYF

D gene: TRBD1
clone size: -
V gene: TRBV3-1
J gene: TRBJ1-2
CDR3 DNA: TGTGCCGGCAGCCCAAGTGACAGGGTAAACTATGGCTACACCTTC
CDR3 protein: CAGSPSDRVNYGYTF

D gene: TRBD2
clone size: many
V gene: TRBV7-2
J gene: TRBJ2-7
CDR3 DNA: TGTGCCAGCAGCCCCCTCCCAAGCGGGGGAGGCTACGAGCAGTACTTC
CDR3 protein: CASSPLPSGGGYEQYF

D gene: -
clone size: many
V gene: TRBV6-1
J gene: TRBJ1-2
CDR3 DNA: TGTGCCAGCTCCCTAGGGGCCTGGACTGGCTACACCTTC
CDR3 protein: CASSLGAWTGYTF

D gene: -
clone size: many
V gene: TRBV20-1
J gene: TRBJ2-5
CDR3 DNA: TGCAGTGCCTTTTCCCAGGGGGGTGCGGAGACCCAGTACTTC
CDR3 protein: CSAFSQGGAETQYF

D gene: TRBD1
clone size: few
V gene: TRBV19
J gene: TRBJ1-2
CDR3 DNA: TGTGCCAGTAGTATAGCAGGGGGATTTAACTATGGCTACACCTTC
CDR3 protein: CASSIAGGFNYGYTF

D gene: -
clone size: -
V gene: TRBV5-1
J gene: TRBJ2-5
CDR3 DNA: TGCGCCAGCACCCATCAGGAGCCAGTAAAAGAGACCCAGTACTTC
CDR3 protein: CASTHQEPVKETQYF

D gene: TRBD1
clone size: -
V gene: TRBV19
J gene: TRBJ2-5
CDR3 DNA: TGTGCCAGTAGGACAGGGGGCACCCAAGAGACCCAGTACTTC
CDR3 protein: CASRTGGTQETQYF

D gene: -
clone size: -
V gene: TRBV10-3
J gene: TRBJ2-7
CDR3 DNA: TGTGCCATCAGTGGCCCGGGACGAGGGGAGCAGTACTTC
CDR3 protein: CAISGPGRGEQYF

D gene: -
clone size: few
V gene: TRBV7-9
J gene: TRBJ1-1
CDR3 DNA: TGTGCCAGCAGCCCGGAACCTGGGGTGAACACTGAAGCTTTCTTT
CDR3 protein: CASSPEPGVNTEAFF

D gene: -
clone size: -
V gene: TRBV7-8
J gene: TRBJ1-1
CDR3 DNA: TGTGCCAGCAGCTTATCCCTGGAGGAAGCTTTCTTT
CDR3 protein: CASSLSLEEAFF

D gene: -
clone size: few
V gene: TRBV5-1
J gene: TRBJ1-2
CDR3 DNA: TGCGCCAGCAGCTTGGGACAGGAGAGGATGGATGGCTACACCTTC
CDR3 protein: CASSLGQERMDGYTF

D gene: TRBD1
clone size: many
V gene: TRBV2
J gene: TRBJ2-5
CDR3 DNA: TGTGCCAGCAGTGGACGGGACAGGGTGGGAGAGACCCAGTACTTC
CDR3 protein: CASSGRDRVGETQYF

D gene: -
clone size: few
V gene: TRBV6-1
J gene: TRBJ1-5
CDR3 DNA: TGTGCCAGCAGCCCAGGACGGGTATGGGGCAATCAGCCCCAGCATTTT
CDR3 protein: CASSPGRVWGNQPQHF

D gene: TRBD2
clone size: few
V gene: TRBV9
J gene: TRBJ2-7
CDR3 DNA: TGTGCCAGCAGCGTAACTAGCGGAGCCTACGAGCAGTACTTC
CDR3 protein: CASSVTSGAYEQYF

D gene: TRBD2
clone size: -
V gene: TRBV29-1
J gene: TRBJ2-1
CDR3 DNA: TGCAGCGCGGGGGGGGGACTAGCGACAAATGAGCAGTTCTTC
CDR3 protein: CSAGGGLATNEQFF

D gene: -
clone size: -
V gene: TRBV3-1
J gene: TRBJ2-1
CDR3 DNA: TGTGCCAGCAGCCAAGACCTCGGGGATTACAATGAGCAGTTCTTC
CDR3 protein: CASSQDLGDYNEQFF

D gene: -
clone size: many
V gene: TRBV12-3/TRBV12-4
J gene: TRBJ1-5
CDR3 DNA: TGTGCCAGCAGTCCGATCGGGGGGTATAGCAATCAGCCCCAGCATTTT
CDR3 protein: CASSPIGGYSNQPQHF

D gene: -
clone size: -
V gene: TRBV13
J gene: TRBJ2-7
CDR3 DNA: TGTGCCAGCAGCTTAGAGCCCCACTACGAGCAGTACTTC
CDR3 protein: CASSLEPHYEQYF

D gene: TRBD1
clone size: few
V gene: TRBV14
J gene: TRBJ1-6
CDR3 DNA: TGTGCCAGCAGCCAGGGACAGGGTCTGATTTCACCCCTCCACTTT
CDR3 protein: CASSQGQGLISPLHF

D gene: TRBD1
clone size: many
V gene: TRBV2
J gene: TRBJ1-1
CDR3 DNA: TGTGCCAGCAGGGGACAGGGGCAGGCTGAAGCTTTCTTT
CDR3 protein: CASRGQGQAEAFF

D gene: -
clone size: -
V gene: TRBV9
J gene: TRBJ2-7
CDR3 DNA: TGTGCCAGCAGCACACGAGGGGACCCATCTTACGAGCAGTACTTC
CDR3 protein: CASSTRGDPSYEQYF

D gene: TRBD1
clone size: -
V gene: TRBV19
J gene: TRBJ1-5
CDR3 DNA: TGTGCCAGTAGACCCATCGGACAGGTTAATCAGCCCCAGCATTTT
CDR3 protein: CASRPIGQVNQPQHF

D gene: -
clone size: many
V gene: TRBV14
J gene: TRBJ1-2
CDR3 DNA: TGTGCCAGCAGCCAAACCCGAGGCCTTGGCTACACCTTC
CDR3 protein: CASSQTRGLGYTF

D gene: -
clone size: -
V gene: TRBV20-1
J gene: TRBJ1-6
CDR3 DNA: TGCAGTGCGCAGAAAAATTCACCCCTCCACTTT
CDR3 protein: CSAQKNSPLHF

D gene: -
clone size: -
V gene: TRBV12-3/TRBV12-4
J gene: TRBJ2-3
CDR3 DNA: TGTGCCAGCAGCTCCGAGCGGGCGGGCACAGATACGCAGTATTTT
CDR3 protein: CASSSERAGTDTQYF

D gene: TRBD2
clone size: many
V gene: TRBV4-3
J gene: TRBJ2-5
CDR3 DNA: TGCGCCAGCAGCCAAGAACTAGCGGGGGAGACCCAGTACTTC
CDR3 protein: CASSQELAGETQYF

D gene: -
clone size: many
V gene: TRBV12-3/TRBV12-4
J gene: TRBJ1-2
CDR3 DNA: TGTGCCAGCAGTTTACTGGACATCTATGGCTACACCTTC
CDR3 protein: CASSLLDIYGYTF

D gene: TRBD2
clone size: many
V gene: TRBV12-3/TRBV12-4
J gene: TRBJ2-7
CDR3 DNA: TGTGCCAGCAGATGGGGACTAGCGGGAGCCTACGAGCAGTACTTC
CDR3 protein: CASRWGLAGAYEQYF

D gene: TRBD1
clone size: few
V gene: TRBV20-1
J gene: TRBJ2-6
CDR3 DNA: TGCAGTGCTTCACCGGGACAGGGGGTAAATGGGGCCAACGTCCTGACTTTC
CDR3 protein: CSASPGQGVNGANVLTF

D gene: -
clone size: few
V gene: TRBV7-2
J gene: TRBJ1-1
CDR3 DNA: TGTGCCAGCAGCTTAAGCCGCTTATTCGGGGCTGAAGCTTTCTTT
CDR3 protein: CASSLSRLFGAEAFF

D gene: TRBD2
clone size: many
V gene: TRBV27
J gene: TRBJ2-7
CDR3 DNA: TGTGCCAGCAGTTTACGGGGGGACGGAGGGGAGCAGTACTTC
CDR3 protein: CASSLRGDGGEQYF

D gene: -
clone size: many
V gene: TRBV6-4
J gene: TRBJ2-7
CDR3 DNA: TGTGCCACCGCTGGGGGTACCTACGAGCAGTACTTC
CDR3 protein: CATAGGTYEQYF

D gene: TRBD2
clone size: few
V gene: TRBV7-2
J gene: TRBJ2-1
CDR3 DNA: TGTGCCAGCAGCGGGGGCTGGTTAGCGGGGATCTCGAGCTCCTACAATGAGCAGTTCTTC
CDR3 protein: CASSGGWLAGISSSYNEQFF

D gene: TRBD2
clone size: many
V gene: TRBV5-5
J gene: TRBJ2-5
CDR3 DNA: TGTGCCAGCGCCGCACTAGCGGGGGCCGGAGAGACCCAGTACTTC
CDR3 protein: CASAALAGAGETQYF

D gene: -
clone size: -
V gene: TRBV6-1
J gene: TRBJ1-4
CDR3 DNA: TGTGCCAGCAGTGTTTCAGTGGAGGATGAAAAACTGTTTTTT
CDR3 protein: CASSVSVEDEKLFF

D gene: -
clone size: many
V gene: TRBV20-1
J gene: TRBJ1-1
CDR3 DNA: TGCAGTGCGAGGACGGATATGAACACTGAAGCTTTCTTT
CDR3 protein: CSARTDMNTEAFF

D gene: TRBD1
clone size: once
V gene: TRBV10-3
J gene: TRBJ1-2
CDR3 DNA: TGTGCCATCAGGGGGACAGGAATTGAAACTCATGGCTACACCTTC
CDR3 protein: CAIRGTGIETHGYTF

D gene: -
clone size: many
V gene: TRBV7-8
J gene: TRBJ1-2
CDR3 DNA: TGTGCCAGCAGCTTAGACGTCAGATCCTATGGCTACACCTTC
CDR3 protein: CASSLDVRSYGYTF

D gene: TRBD2
clone size: -
V gene: TRBV10-3
J gene: TRBJ2-3
CDR3 DNA: TGTGCCATCAGTGATGGGACTAGCGGGGTTACAGATACGCAGTATTTT
CDR3 protein: CAISDGTSGVTDTQYF

D gene: TRBD1
clone size: few
V gene: TRBV10-3
J gene: TRBJ1-1
CDR3 DNA: TGTGCCATCAGTGAGTCAGGAGGACAGGGGGGAACTGAAGCTTTCTTT
CDR3 protein: CAISESGGQGGTEAFF

D gene: TRBD1
clone size: many
V gene: TRBV12-3/TRBV12-4
J gene: TRBJ1-6
CDR3 DNA: TGTGCCAGCACTCAACAGGGGGAGTCACCCCTCCACTTT
CDR3 protein: CASTQQGESPLHF

D gene: TRBD2
clone size: -
V gene: TRBV11-1
J gene: TRBJ2-4
CDR3 DNA: TGTGCCAGCAGCCCCCGTGAGCGGGAAGGAGCCAAAAACATTCAGTACTTC
CDR3 protein: CASSPREREGAKNIQYF

D gene: -
clone size: many
V gene: TRBV28
J gene: TRBJ1-1
CDR3 DNA: TGTGCCAGCAGTTTGAACATATTGAACACTGAAGCTTTCTTT
CDR3 protein: CASSLNILNTEAFF

D gene: TRBD1
clone size: -
V gene: TRBV6-2/TRBV6-3
J gene: TRBJ2-2
CDR3 DNA: TGTGCCAGCAGTTACCCTGGGACAGGGACCGGGGAGCTGTTTTTT
CDR3 protein: CASSYPGTGTGELFF